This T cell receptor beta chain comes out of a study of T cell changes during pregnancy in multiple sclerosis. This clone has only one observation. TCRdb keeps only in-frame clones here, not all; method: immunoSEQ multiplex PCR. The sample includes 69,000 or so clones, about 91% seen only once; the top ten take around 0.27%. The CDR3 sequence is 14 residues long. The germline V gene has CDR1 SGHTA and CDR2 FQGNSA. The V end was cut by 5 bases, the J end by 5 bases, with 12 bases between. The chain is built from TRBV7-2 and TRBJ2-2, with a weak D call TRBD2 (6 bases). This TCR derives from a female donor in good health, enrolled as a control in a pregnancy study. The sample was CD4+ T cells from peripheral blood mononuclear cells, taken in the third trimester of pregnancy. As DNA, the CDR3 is TGTGCCAGCAGCCCCGTCGGGGGAACCGGGGAGCTGTTTTTT. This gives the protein CASSPVGGTGELFF.